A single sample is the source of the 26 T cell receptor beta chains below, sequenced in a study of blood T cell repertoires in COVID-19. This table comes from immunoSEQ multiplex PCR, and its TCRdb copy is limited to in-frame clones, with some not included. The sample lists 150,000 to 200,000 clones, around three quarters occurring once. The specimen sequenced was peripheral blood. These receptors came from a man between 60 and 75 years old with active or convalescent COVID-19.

CDR3: CASSRGYEQYF. CDR3 bases: TGTGCCAGCTCCAGGGGCTACGAGCAGTACTTC. The chain joins TRBV27 to TRBJ2-7; tentatively, D is TRBD1 (6 bases). From germline, CDR1 is MNHEY and CDR2 SMNVEV (reference sequence). The CDR3 sequence is 11 residues long. The germline V and J ends were trimmed by 8 bases and 3 bases, with 8 bases remaining between them.

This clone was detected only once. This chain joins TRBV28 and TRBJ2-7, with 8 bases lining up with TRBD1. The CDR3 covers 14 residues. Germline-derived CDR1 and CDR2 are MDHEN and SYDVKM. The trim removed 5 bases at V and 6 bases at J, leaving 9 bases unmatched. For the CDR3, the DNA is TGTGCCAGCAGTCCCGGACAGGGATGGTCCGAGCAGTACTTC. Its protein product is CASSPGQGWSEQYF.

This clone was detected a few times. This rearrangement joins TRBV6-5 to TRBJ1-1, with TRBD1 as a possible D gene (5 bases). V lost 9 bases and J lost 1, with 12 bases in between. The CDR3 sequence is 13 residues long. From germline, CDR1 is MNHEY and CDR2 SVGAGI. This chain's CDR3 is CASRTLGNTEAFF. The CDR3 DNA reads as TGTGCCAGTCGGACACTGGGGAACACTGAAGCTTTCTTT.

The CDR3 DNA follows: TGTGCCAGCAGCCAAGATCAACAGACCTCTGGATATGGCTACACCTTC. It translates to CASSQDQQTSGYGYTF. The chain joins TRBV14 to TRBJ1-2; D gene uncertain. The CDR3 consists of 16 residues. Germline V gene sequence: CDR1 SGHDN, CDR2 FVKESK. V was cut by 0 bases and J by 5 bases, with 16 bases left in between.

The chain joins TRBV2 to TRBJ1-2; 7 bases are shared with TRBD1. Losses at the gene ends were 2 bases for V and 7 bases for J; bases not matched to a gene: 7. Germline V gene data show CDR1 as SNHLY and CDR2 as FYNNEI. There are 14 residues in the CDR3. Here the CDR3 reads CASSERQGGSGYTF. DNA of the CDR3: TGTGCCAGCAGTGAAAGACAGGGAGGTAGTGGCTACACCTTC.

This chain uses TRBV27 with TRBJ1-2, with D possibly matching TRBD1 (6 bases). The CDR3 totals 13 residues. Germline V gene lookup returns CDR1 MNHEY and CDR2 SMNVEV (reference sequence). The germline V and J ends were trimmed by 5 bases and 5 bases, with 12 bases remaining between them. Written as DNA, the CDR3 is TGTGCCAGCAGTCCAGGGGCCTGGTATGGCTACACCTTC. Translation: CASSPGAWYGYTF.

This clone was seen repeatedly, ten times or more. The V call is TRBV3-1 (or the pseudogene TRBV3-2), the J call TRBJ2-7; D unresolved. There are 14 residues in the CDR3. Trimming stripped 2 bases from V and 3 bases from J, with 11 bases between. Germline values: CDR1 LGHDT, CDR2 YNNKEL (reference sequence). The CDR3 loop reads CASSQNRRSYEQYF. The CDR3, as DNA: TGTGCCAGCAGCCAAAACCGACGGAGCTACGAGCAGTACTTC.

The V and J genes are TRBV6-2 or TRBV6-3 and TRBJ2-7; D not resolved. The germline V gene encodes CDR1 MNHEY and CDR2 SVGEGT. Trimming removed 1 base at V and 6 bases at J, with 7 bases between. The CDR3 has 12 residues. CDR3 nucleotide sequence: TGTGCCAGCAGTTACTTCACATCCGAGCAGTACTTC. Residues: CASSYFTSEQYF.

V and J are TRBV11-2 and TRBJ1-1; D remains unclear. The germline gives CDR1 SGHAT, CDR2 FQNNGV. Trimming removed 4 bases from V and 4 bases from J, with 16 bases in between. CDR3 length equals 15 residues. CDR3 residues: CASSWPTQKGTEAFF. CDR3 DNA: TGTGCCAGCAGCTGGCCGACTCAGAAAGGCACTGAAGCTTTCTTT.

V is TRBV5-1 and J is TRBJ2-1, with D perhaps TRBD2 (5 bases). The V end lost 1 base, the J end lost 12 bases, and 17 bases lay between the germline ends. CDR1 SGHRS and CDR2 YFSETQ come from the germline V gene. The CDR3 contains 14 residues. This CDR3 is CASSLPTGEMRQFF. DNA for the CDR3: TGCGCCAGCAGCTTGCCCACCGGGGAGATGCGGCAGTTCTTC.

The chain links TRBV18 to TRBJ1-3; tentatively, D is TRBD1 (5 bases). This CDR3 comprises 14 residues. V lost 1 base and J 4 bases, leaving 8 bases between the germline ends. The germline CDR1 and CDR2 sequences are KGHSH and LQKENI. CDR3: CASSPQGIGNTIYF. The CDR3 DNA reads TGTGCCAGCTCACCACAGGGGATAGGAAACACCATATATTTT.

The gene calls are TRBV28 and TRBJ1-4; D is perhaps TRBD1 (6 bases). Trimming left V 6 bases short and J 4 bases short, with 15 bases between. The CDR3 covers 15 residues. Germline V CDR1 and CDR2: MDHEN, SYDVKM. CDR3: CASSPPRTDNEKLFF. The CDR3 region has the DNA TGTGCCAGCAGCCCGCCCCGGACAGATAATGAAAAACTGTTTTTT.

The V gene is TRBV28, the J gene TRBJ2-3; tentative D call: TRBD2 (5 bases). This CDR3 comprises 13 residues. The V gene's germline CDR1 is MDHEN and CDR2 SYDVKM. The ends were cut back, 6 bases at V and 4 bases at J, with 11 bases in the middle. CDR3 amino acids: CASRLVYSDTQYF. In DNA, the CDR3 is TGTGCCAGCAGACTAGTTTACTCAGATACGCAGTATTTT.

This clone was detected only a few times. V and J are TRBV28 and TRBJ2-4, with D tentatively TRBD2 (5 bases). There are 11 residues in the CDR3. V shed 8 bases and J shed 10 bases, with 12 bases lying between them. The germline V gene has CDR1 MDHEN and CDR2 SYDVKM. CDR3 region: CASGLRRIQYF. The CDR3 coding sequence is TGTGCCAGCGGTCTGAGGAGGATTCAGTACTTC.

CDR3 nucleotide sequence: TGTGCCAGCAGCTTAAGAGGGCAGGGGCAAGAGACCCAGTACTTC. It translates to CASSLRGQGQETQYF. The rearrangement joins TRBV11-3 to TRBJ2-5, with D possibly matching TRBD1 (6 bases). Germline CDR1 and CDR2: SGHNT and YENEEA. The CDR3 contains 15 residues. The V gene lost 2 bases and the J gene lost 2 bases, with 12 bases spanning the gap.

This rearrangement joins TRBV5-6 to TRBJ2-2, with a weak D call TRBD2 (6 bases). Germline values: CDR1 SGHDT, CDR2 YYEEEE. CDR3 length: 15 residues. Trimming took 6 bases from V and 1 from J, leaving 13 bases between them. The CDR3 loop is CASKLRGGNTGELFF. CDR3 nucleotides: TGTGCCAGCAAACTGAGGGGAGGGAACACCGGGGAGCTGTTTTTT.

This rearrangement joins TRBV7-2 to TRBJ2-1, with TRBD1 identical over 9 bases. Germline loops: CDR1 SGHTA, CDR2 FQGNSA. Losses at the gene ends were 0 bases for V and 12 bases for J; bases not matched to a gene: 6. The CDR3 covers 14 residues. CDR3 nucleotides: TGTGCCAGCAGCTTAGCGAAGGGACAGGGCCTGCAGTTCTTC. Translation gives CASSLAKGQGLQFF.

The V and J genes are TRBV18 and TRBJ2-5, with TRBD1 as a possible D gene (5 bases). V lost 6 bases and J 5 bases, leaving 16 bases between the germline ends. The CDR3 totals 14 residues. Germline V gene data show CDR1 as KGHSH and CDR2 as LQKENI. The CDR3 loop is CASSPEVGAETQYF. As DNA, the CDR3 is TGTGCCAGCTCCCCCGAGGTAGGGGCGGAGACCCAGTACTTC.

The DNA for the CDR3 is TGTGCCAGCAGCTTCAGGCTAGCGGATACAGATACGCAGTATTTT. Translating gives CASSFRLADTDTQYF. V gene TRBV5-4 combines with J gene TRBJ2-3; 7 bases are a match to TRBD2. V gave up 2 bases and J gave up 3 bases; unmatched junction bases: 6. CDR1 and CDR2 (germline): SGHNT, YYREEE (reference sequence). This CDR3 has 15 amino acids.

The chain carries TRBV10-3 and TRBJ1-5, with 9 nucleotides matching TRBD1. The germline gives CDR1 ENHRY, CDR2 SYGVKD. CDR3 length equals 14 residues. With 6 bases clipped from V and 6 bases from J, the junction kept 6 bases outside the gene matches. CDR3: CAISRDREAQPQHF. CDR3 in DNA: TGTGCCATCAGCCGGGACAGGGAGGCTCAGCCCCAGCATTTT.

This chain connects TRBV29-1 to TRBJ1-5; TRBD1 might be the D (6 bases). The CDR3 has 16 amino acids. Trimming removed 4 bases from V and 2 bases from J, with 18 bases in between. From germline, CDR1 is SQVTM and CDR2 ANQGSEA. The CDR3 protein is CSVVTAGGHGNQPQHF. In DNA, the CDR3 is TGCAGCGTTGTTACAGCCGGGGGGCATGGCAATCAGCCCCAGCATTTT.

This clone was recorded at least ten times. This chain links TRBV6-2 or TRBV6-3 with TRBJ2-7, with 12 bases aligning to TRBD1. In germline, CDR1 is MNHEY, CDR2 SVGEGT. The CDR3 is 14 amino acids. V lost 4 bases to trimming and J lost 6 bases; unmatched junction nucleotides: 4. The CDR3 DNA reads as TGTGCCAGCAGTTTTGGGACAGGGGGCACCGAGCAGTACTTC. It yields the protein CASSFGTGGTEQYF.

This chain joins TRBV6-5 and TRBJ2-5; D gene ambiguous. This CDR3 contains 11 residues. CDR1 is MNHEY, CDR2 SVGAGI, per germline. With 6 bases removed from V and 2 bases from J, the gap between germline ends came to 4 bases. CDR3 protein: CASSQQETQYF. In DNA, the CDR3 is TGTGCCAGCAGCCAGCAAGAGACCCAGTACTTC.

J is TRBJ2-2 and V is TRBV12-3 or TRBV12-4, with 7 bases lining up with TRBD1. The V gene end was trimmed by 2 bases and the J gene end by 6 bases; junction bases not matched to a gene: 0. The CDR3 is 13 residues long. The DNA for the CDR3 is TGTGCCAGCAGTTTACAGGGGGCCGGGGAGCTGTTTTTT. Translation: CASSLQGAGELFF.

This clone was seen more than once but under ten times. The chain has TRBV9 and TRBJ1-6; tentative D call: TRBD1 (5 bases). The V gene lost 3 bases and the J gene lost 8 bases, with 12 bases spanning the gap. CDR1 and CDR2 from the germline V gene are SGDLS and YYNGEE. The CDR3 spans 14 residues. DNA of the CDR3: TGTGCCAGCAGCGCCCAAAGCAGGGATTCACCCCTCCACTTT. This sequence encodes CASSAQSRDSPLHF.

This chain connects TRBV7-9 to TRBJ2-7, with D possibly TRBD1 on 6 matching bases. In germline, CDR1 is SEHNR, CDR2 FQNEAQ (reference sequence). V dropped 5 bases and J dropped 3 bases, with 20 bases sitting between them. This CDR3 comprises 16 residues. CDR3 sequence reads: CASSNRDTKNHYEQYF. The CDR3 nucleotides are TGTGCCAGCAGCAACCGGGACACCAAAAATCACTACGAGCAGTACTTC.